This TCR beta chain was sequenced for a study of tumor-infiltrating lymphocytes in primary liver carcinoma. CDR1 and CDR2 from the germline V gene are MNHNS and SASEGT. The CDR3 is made up of 12 amino acids. The tissue used was unsorted bulk material of about 19-33 mg. RNA and DNA were co-extracted from it with the AllPrep DNA/RNA mini kit. Total RNA (around 0.45 ug) served as template for TCR beta cDNA synthesis primed by a constant-region primer. Amplification in three nested multiplex PCR rounds with slightly modified ARM-PCR gave rise to TCR beta libraries. Investigators reported that the first two PCR rounds, at 10 to 11 cycles each, used TRBV1-TRBV30 forward primers with a C-beta reverse primer. TCRdb used MiXCR to reprocess the multiplex PCR reads, holding one entry per CDR3 protein. This sample has around 47,000 distinct CDR3 sequences, with around 70% found just once. The study's findings and limits: Tumor-blood pairs (like tumor-adjacent pairs) overlapped less than tumor region pairs did.

In its sample, this clonotype was seen once. The antigen is not known. The junction does not match germline at one end; this may be a read error. The material sequenced was liver tumor tissue from sampling region 2. As to subset: tumor region T2, inferior pole. This sequence originates from a man between 40 and 49 years old with primary liver carcinoma and hepatitis B virus infection. The V and J genes are TRBV6-1 and TRBJ1-3; the match to TRBD1 covers 8 bases. As DNA, the CDR3 is TGCGCCAGTGGACAGGGAGGGAACGCCATATATTTT. Translation: CASGQGGNAIYF.